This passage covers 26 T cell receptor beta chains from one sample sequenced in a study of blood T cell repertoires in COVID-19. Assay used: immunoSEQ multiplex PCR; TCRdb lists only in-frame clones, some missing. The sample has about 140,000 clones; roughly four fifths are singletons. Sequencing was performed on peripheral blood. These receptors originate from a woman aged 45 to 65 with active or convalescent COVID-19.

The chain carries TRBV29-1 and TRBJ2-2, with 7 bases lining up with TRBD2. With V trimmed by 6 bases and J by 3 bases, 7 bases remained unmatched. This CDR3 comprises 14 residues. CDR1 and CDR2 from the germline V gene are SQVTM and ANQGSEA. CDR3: CSVWGGVDTGELFF. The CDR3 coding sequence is TGCAGCGTCTGGGGGGGTGTGGACACCGGGGAGCTGTTTTTT.

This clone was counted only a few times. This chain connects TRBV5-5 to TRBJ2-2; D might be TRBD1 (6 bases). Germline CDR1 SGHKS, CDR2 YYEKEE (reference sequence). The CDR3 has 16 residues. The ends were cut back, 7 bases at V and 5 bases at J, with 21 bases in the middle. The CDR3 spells CASGRTVGRVTGELFF. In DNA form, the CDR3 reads TGTGCCAGCGGTAGGACAGTGGGGCGGGTGACCGGGGAGCTGTTTTTT.

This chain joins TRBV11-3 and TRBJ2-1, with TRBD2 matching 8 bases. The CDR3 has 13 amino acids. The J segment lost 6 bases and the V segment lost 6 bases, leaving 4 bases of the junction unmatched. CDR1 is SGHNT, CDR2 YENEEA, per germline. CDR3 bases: TGTGCCAGCAGACGCGCGGGGGGCAATGAGCAGTTCTTC. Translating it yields CASRRAGGNEQFF.

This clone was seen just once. The CDR3 nucleotides read TGTGCCAGCAGCTTAGGGACAGGGGTCAATTCACCCCTCCACTTT. It is translated as CASSLGTGVNSPLHF. The chain recombines TRBV11-2 with TRBJ1-6; 9 bases match TRBD1. This CDR3 comprises 15 residues. The ends lost 1 base at V and 7 bases at J; junction bases unmatched: 2. Per the germline V gene, CDR1 is SGHAT and CDR2 is FQNNGV.

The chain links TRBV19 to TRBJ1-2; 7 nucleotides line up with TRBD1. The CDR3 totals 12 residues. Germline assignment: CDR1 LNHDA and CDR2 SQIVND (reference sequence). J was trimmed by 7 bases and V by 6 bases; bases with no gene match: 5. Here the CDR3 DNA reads TGTGCCAGTAGCCTAACAGGGGCTGGCTACACCTTC. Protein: CASSLTGAGYTF. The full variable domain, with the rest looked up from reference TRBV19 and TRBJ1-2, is DGGITQSPKYLFRKEGQNVTLSCEQNLNHDAMYWYRQDPGQGLRLIYYSQIVNDFQKGDIAEGYSVSREKKESFPLTVTSAQKNPTAFYLCASSLTGAGYTFGSGTRLTVV.

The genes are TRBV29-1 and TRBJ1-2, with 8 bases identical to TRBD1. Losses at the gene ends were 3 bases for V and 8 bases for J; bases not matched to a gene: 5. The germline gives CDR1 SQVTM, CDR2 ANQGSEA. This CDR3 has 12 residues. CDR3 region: CSVEAGGRGYTF. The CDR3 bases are TGCAGCGTTGAGGCAGGGGGCAGGGGCTACACCTTC.

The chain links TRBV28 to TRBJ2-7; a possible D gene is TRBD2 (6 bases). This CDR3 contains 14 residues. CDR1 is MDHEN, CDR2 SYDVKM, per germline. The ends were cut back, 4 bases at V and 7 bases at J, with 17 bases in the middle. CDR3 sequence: CASSSAGIRAEQYF. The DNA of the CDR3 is TGTGCCAGCAGTTCGGCGGGAATCAGGGCTGAGCAGTACTTC.

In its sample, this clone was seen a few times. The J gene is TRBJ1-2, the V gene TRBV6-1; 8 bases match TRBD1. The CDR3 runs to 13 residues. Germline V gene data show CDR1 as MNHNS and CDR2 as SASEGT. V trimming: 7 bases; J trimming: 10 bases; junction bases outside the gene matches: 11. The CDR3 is CASKPSDREDYTF. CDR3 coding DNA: TGTGCCAGCAAGCCTTCGGACAGGGAGGACTACACCTTC.

CDR3 sequence: CASSPPSGPEAFF. DNA of the CDR3: TGTGCCAGCTCACCACCGTCAGGGCCTGAAGCTTTCTTT. The rearrangement uses TRBV18 and TRBJ1-1; possibly TRBD1 for D (5 bases). The CDR3 contains 13 residues. Trimming took 0 bases from V and 6 from J, leaving 8 bases between them. Germline loops: CDR1 KGHSH, CDR2 LQKENI.

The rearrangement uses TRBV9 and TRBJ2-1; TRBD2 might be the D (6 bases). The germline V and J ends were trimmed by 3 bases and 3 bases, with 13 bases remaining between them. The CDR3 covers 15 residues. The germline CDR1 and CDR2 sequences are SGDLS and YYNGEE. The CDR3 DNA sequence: TGTGCCAGCAGCGGGGGGGAGTTGAACTACAATGAGCAGTTCTTC. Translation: CASSGGELNYNEQFF.

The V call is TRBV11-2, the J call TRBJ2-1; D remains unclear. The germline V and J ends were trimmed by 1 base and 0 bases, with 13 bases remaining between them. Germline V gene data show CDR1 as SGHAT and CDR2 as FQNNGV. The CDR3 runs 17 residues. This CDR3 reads CASSLVSGGNSYNEQFF. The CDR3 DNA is TGTGCCAGCAGCTTAGTGTCTGGCGGAAACTCCTACAATGAGCAGTTCTTC.

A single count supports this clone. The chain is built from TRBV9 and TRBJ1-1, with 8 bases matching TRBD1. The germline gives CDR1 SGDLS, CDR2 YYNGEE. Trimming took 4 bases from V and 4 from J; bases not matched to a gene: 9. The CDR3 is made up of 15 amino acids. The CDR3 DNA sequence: TGTGCCAGCAGCCCTTGGACAGGGAGGAGCACTGAAGCTTTCTTT. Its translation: CASSPWTGRSTEAFF.

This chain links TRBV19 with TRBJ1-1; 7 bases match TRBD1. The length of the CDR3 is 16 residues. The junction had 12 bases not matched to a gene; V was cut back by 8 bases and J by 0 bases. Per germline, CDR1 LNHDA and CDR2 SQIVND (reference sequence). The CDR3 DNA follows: TGTGCCAGTCTCCCCCGGGACAGTGGAATGAACACTGAAGCTTTCTTT. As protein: CASLPRDSGMNTEAFF.

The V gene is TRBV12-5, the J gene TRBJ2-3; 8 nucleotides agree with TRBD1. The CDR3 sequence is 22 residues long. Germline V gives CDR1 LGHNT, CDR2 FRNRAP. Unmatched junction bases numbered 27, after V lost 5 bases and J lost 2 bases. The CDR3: CASGHTGPPGTGRGTNTDTQYF. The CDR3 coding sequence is TGTGCTAGTGGTCACACAGGCCCCCCCGGGACAGGCAGAGGAACCAACACAGATACGCAGTATTTT.

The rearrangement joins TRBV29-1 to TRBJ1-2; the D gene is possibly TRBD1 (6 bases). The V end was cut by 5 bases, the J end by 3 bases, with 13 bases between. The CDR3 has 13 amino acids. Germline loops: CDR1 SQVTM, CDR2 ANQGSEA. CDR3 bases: TGCAGCGTTCCCCTACAGGGCCACTATGGCTACACCTTC. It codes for CSVPLQGHYGYTF.

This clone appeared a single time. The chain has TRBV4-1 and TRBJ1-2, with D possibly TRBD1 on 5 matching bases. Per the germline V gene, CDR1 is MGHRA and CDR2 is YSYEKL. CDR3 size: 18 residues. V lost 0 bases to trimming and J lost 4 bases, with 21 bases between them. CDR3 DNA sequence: TGCGCCAGCAGCCAAGACGCCCTCCGGACAAGGAAGTTCTATGGCTACACCTTC. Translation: CASSQDALRTRKFYGYTF.

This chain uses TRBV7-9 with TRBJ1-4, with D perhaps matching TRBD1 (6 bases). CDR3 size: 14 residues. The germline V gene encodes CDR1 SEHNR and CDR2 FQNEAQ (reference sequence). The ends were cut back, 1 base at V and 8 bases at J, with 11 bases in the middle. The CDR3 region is CASSLGTAFEKLFF. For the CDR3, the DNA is TGTGCCAGCAGCTTAGGGACAGCCTTCGAAAAACTGTTTTTT.

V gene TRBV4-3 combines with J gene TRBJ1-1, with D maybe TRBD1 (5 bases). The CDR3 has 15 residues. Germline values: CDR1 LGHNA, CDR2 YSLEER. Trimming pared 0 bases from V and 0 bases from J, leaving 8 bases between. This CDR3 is CASSQDMTVNTEAFF. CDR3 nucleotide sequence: TGCGCCAGCAGCCAAGATATGACAGTGAACACTGAAGCTTTCTTT.

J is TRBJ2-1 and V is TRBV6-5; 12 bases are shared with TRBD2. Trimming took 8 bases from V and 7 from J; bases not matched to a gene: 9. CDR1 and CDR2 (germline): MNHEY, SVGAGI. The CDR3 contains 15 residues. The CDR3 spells CASETLAGGSNEQFF. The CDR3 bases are TGTGCCAGCGAGACTCTAGCGGGAGGGTCGAATGAGCAGTTCTTC.

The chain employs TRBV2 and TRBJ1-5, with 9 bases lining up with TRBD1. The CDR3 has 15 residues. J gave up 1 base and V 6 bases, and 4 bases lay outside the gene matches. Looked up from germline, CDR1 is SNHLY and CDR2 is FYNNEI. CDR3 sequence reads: CASRTQGASNQPQHF. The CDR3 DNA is TGTGCCAGCAGAACACAGGGGGCGAGCAATCAGCCCCAGCATTTT.

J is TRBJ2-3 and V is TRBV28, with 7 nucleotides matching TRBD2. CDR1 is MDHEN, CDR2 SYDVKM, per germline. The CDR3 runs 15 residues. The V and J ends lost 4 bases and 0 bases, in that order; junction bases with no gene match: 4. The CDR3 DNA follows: TGTGCCAGCAGTTCTCAGCGGGATAGCACAGATACGCAGTATTTT. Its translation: CASSSQRDSTDTQYF.

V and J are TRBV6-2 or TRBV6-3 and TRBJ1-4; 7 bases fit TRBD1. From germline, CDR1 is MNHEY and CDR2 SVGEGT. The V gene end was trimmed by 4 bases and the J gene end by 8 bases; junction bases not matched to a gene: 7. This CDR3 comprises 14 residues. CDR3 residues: CASSFSYRGEKLFF. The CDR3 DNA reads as TGTGCCAGCAGTTTCTCATACAGGGGCGAAAAACTGTTTTTT.

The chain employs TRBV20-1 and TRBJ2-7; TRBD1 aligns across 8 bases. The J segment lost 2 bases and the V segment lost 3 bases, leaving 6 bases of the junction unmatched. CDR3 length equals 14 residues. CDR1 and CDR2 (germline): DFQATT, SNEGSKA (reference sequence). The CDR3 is CSASRDRRTYEQYF. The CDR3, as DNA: TGCAGTGCTAGTAGGGACAGGAGAACCTACGAGCAGTACTTC.

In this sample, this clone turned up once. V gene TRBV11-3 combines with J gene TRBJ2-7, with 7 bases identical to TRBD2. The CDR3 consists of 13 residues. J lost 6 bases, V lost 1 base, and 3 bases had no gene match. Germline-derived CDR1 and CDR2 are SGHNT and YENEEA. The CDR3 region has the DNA TGTGCCAGCAGCTTAGTCCCGGGAGGCGAGCAGTACTTC. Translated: CASSLVPGGEQYF.

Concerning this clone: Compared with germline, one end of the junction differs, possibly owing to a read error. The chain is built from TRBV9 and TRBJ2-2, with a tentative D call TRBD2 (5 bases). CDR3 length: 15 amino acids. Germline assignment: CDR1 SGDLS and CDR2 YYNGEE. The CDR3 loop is CASTVGSRGTGELFF. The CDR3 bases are TGTGCCAGCACCGTAGGGTCACGGGGCACCGGGGAGCTGTTTTTT.

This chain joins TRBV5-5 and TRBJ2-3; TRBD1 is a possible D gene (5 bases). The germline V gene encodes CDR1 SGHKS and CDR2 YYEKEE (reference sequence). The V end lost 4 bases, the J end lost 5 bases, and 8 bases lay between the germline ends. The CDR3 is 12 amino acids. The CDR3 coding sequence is TGTGCCAGCAGCAGGGGCGAAGATACGCAGTATTTT. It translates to CASSRGEDTQYF.